This T cell receptor beta chain was captured by sequencing in a study of CD8+ T cells in alopecia areata. Study summary: The study gave treated patients oral tofacitinib at 5 to 10 mg twice daily. The share of scalp area affected provided the severity score for treated patients.

Once RNA had been extracted, it was reverse transcribed into cDNA to act as the sequencing template. Clones were sequenced by immunoSEQ multiplex PCR, and TCRdb holds only the in-frame ones, with some missing. This repertoire shows 200,000 to 250,000 clones, less than 45% found once; its top ten account for approximately 2.4%. Points from the study as a whole: It was lesional scalp, especially alopecia totalis/universalis, that showed higher clonality than normal scalp. The study found that many expanded lesional clones persisted in scalp and blood during tofacitinib.

About this clone: The antigen remains undetermined.

The treatment denotes: oral pan-JAK inhibitor, 5-10 mg twice daily. This clonotype was sampled from a human donor with alopecia areata. The specimen comprised CD4+ T cells sorted from blood, sampled at roughly week 36, from a patient treated with tofacitinib.

Here the CDR3 DNA reads TGTGCCTGGAGTACCGGGACAAGGCGGTACTTC. This gives the protein CAWSTGTRRYF. This sequence joins TRBV30 and TRBJ2-7, with D perhaps TRBD1 (6 bases). The germline V gene encodes CDR1 GTSNPN and CDR2 SVGIG (reference sequence). The V gene lost 2 bases and the J gene lost 12 bases, with 14 bases spanning the gap. The CDR3 has 11 residues.